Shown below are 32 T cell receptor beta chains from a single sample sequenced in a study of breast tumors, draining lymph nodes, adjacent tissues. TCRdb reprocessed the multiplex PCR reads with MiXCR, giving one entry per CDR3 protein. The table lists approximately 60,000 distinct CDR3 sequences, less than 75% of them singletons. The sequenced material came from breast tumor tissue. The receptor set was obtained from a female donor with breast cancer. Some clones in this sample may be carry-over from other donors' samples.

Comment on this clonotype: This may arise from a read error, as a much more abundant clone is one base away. CDR3 sequence: CASSHGAIGADTLYF. In nucleotides, the CDR3 is TGTGCCAGCAGTCACGGGGCCATTGGCGCAGATACGCTGTATTTT. The chain couples TRBV6-6 to TRBJ2-3, with D possibly called TRBD1 or TRBD2 (5 bases each). The CDR3 totals 15 residues. The germline V gene encodes CDR1 MNHNY and CDR2 SVGAGI (reference sequence).

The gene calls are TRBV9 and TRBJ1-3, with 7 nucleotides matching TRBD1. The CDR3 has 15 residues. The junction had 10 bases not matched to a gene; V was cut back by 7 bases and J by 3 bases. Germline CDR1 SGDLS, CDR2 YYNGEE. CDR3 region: CASGAGQWVGNTIYF. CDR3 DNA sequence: TGTGCCAGCGGAGCGGGACAGTGGGTTGGAAACACCATATATTTT.

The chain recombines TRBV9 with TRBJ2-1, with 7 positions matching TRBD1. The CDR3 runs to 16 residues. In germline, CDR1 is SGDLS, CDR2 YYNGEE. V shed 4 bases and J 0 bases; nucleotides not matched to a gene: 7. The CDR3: CASSLAGGVSYNEQFF. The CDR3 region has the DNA TGTGCCAGCAGCTTAGCAGGGGGAGTCTCCTACAATGAGCAGTTCTTC.

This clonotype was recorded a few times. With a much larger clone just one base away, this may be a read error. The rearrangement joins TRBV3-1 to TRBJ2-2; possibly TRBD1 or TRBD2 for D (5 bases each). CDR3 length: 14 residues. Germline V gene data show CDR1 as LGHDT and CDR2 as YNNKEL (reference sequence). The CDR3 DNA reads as TGTGCCAGCAGCCAGGATCACGGCACCGGGGCGCTGTTTTTT. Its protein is CASSQDHGTGALFF.

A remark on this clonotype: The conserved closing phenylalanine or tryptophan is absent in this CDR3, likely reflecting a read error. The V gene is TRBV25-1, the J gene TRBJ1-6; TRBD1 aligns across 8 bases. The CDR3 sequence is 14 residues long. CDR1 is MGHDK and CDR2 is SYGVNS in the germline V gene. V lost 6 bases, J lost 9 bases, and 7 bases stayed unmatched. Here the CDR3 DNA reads TGTGCCAGCAGACAGACAGGGGATGGTTCACCCCTCCACTCT. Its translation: CASRQTGDGSPLHS.

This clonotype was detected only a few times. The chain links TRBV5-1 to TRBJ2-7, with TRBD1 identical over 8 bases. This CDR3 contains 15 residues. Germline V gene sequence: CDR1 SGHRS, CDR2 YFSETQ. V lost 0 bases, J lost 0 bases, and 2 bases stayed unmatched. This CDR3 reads CASSLATGGSYEQYF. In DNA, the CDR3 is TGCGCCAGCAGCTTGGCTACAGGGGGCTCCTACGAGCAGTACTTC.

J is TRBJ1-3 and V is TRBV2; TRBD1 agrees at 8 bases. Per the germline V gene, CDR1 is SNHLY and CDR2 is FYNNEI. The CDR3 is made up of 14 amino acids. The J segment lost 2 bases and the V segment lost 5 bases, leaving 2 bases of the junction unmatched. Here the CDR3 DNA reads TGTGCCAGCAGTATGACAGGGGCTGGAAACACCATATATTTT. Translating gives CASSMTGAGNTIYF.

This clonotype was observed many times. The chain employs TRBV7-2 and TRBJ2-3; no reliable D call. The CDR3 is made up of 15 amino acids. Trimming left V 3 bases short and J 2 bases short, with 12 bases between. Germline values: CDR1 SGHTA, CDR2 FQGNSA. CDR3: CASSFRWRNTDTQYF. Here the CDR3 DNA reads TGTGCCAGCAGCTTTCGGTGGCGGAACACAGATACGCAGTATTTT.

The CDR3 DNA reads as TGCAGTGTTCCGGACAGGGGATCACCCCTCCACTTT. Protein: CSVPDRGSPLHF. This sequence joins TRBV20-1 and TRBJ1-6; TRBD1 matches at 9 bases. Germline trimming cut 7 bases from V and 10 bases from J; bases unmatched to any gene: 5. The CDR3 loop spans 12 amino acids. The germline V gene encodes CDR1 DFQATT and CDR2 SNEGSKA (reference sequence).

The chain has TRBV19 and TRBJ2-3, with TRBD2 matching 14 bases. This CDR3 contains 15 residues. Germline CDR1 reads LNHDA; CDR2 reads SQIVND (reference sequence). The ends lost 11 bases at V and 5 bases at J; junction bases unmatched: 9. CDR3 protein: CAAGTSGSVRDTQYF. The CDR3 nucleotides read TGTGCCGCCGGGACTAGCGGGAGTGTTAGAGATACGCAGTATTTT.

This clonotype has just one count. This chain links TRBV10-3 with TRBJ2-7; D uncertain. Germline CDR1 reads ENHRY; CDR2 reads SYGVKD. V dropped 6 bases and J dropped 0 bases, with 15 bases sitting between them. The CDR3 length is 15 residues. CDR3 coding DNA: TGTGCCATCAGCGAGCTGGGCCCTAACTCCTACGAGCAGTACTTC. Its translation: CAISELGPNSYEQYF.

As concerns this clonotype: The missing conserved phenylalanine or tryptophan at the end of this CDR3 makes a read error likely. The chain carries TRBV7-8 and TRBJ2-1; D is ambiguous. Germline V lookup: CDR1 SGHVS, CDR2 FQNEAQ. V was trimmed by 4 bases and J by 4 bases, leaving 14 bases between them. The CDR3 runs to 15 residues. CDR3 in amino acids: CASSYNTPPYNEQFL. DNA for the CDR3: TGTGCCAGCAGCTACAACACTCCTCCTTACAATGAGCAGTTCCTC.

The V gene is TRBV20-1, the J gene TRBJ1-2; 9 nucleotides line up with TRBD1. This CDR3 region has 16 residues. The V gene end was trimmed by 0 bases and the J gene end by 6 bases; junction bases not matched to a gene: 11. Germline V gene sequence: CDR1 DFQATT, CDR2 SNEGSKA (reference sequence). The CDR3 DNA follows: TGCAGTGCTAGAGATCTAGGGGACAGGGCTTCAGATGGCTACACCTTC. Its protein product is CSARDLGDRASDGYTF.

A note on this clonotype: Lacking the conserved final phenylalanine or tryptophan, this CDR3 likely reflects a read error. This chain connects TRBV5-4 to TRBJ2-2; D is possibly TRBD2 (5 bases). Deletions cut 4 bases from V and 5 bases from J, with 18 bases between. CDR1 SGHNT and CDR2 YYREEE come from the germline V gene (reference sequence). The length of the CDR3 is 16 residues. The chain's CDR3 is CASSHRGTGYTGELFL. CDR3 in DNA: TGTGCCAGCAGCCATCGGGGTACCGGGTATACCGGGGAGCTGTTTCTT.

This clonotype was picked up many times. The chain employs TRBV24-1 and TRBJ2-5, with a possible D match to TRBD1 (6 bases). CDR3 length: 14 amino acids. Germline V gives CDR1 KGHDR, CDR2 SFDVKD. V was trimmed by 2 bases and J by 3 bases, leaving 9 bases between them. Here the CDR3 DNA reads TGTGCCACCAGTGATTCAGGGGTTGAAGAGACCCAGTACTTC. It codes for CATSDSGVEETQYF.

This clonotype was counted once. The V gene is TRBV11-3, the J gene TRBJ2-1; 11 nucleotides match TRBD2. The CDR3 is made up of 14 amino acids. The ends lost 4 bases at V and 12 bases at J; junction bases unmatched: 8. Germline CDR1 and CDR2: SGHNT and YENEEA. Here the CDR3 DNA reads TGTGCCAGCAGCTCTAGCGGGGGGCCTCGCGGGCAGTTCTTC. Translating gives CASSSSGGPRGQFF.

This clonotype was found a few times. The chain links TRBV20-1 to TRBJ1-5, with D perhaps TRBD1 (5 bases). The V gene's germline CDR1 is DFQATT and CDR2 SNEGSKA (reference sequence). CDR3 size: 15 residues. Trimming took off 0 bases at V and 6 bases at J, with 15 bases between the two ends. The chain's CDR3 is CSARDPGTLSQPQHF. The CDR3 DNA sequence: TGCAGTGCTAGAGATCCCGGGACTCTAAGTCAGCCCCAGCATTTT.

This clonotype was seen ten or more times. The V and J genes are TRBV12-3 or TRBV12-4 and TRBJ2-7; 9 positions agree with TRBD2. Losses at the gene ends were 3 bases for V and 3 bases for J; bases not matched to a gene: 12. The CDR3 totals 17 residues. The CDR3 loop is CASSFRVSGRGGYEQYF. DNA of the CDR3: TGTGCCAGCAGTTTCCGGGTTAGCGGGAGAGGGGGCTACGAGCAGTACTTC.

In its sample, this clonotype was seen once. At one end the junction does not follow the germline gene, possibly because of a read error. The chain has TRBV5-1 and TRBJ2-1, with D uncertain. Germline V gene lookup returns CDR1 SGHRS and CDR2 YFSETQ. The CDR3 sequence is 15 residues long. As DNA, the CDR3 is TGCGCCAGCAGCTTCGCCGGTAGCTCCCACAATGAACAGTTCTTC. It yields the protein CASSFAGSSHNEQFF. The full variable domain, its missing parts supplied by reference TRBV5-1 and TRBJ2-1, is KAGVTQTPRYLIKTRGQQVTLSCSPISGHRSVSWYQQTPGQGLQFLFEYFSETQRNKGNFPGRFSGRQFSNSRSEMNVSTLELGDSALYLCASSFAGSSHNEQFFGPGTRLTVL.

CDR3 sequence (DNA): TGCAGCGTTGCGCTTAGCGGGACGGGCGAGCAGTACTTC. This codes for CSVALSGTGEQYF. The chain recombines TRBV29-1 with TRBJ2-7; 8 nucleotides align to TRBD2. V trimming: 4 bases; J trimming: 6 bases; junction bases outside the gene matches: 8. Germline-derived CDR1 and CDR2 are SQVTM and ANQGSEA. This CDR3 has 13 residues.

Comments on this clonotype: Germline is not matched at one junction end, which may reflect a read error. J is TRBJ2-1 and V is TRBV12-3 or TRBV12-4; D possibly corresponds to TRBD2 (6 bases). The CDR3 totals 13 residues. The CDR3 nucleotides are TGTGCCAGCTCCCCGCAGGACTACTATGAGCAGTTCTTC. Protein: CASSPQDYYEQFF.

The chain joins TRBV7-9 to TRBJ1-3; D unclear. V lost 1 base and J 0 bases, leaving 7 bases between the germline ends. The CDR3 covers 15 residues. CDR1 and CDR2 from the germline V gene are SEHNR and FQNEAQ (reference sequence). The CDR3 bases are TGTGCCAGCAGCTTAGAATCATCCTCTGGAAACACCATATATTTT. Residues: CASSLESSSGNTIYF.

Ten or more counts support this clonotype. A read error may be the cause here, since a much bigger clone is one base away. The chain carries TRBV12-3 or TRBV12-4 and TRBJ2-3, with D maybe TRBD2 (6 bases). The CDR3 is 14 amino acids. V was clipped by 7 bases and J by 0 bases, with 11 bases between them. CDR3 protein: CASTDLASTDTQYF. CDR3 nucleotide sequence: TGTGCCAGCACAGACCTAGCGAGCACAGATACGCAGTATTTT.

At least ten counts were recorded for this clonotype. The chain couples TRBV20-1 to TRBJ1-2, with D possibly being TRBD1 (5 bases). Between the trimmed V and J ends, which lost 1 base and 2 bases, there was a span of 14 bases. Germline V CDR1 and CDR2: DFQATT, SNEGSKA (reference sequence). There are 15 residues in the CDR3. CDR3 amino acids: CSARGEQGVNYGYTF. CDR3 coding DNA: TGCAGTGCTAGAGGGGAGCAGGGAGTGAACTATGGCTACACCTTC.

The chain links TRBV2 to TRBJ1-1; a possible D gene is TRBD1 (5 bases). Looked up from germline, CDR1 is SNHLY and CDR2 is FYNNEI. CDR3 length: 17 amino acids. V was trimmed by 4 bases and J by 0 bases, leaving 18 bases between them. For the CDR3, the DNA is TGTGCCAGCAGTGGTGAAGGGACGGGGGTCATGAACACTGAAGCTTTCTTT. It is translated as CASSGEGTGVMNTEAFF.

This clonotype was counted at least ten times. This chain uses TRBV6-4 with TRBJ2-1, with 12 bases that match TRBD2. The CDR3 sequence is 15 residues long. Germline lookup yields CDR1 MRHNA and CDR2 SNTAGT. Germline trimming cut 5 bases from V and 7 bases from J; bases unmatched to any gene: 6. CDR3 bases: TGTGCCAGCAGTCCGACTAGCGGGGGAGGAAATGAGCAGTTCTTC. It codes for CASSPTSGGGNEQFF.

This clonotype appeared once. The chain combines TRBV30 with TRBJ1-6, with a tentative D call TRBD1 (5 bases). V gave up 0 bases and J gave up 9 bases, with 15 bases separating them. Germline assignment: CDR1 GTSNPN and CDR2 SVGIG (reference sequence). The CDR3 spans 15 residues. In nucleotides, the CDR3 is TGTGCCTGGAGTGTTCAGACCGGGGCGGCTTCACCCCTCCACTTT. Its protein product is CAWSVQTGAASPLHF.

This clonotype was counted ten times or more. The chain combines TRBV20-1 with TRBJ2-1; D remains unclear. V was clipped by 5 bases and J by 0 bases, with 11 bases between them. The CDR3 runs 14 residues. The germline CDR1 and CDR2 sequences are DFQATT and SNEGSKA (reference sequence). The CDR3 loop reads CSAAGESSYNEQFF. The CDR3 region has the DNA TGCAGTGCTGCCGGCGAGAGCTCCTACAATGAGCAGTTCTTC.

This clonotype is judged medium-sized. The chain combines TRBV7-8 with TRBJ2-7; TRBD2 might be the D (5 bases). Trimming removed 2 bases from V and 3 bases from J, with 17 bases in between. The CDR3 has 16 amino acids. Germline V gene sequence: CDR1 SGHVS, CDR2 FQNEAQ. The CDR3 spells CASSLSRVGLNYEQYF. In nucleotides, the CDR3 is TGTGCCAGCAGCTTATCTCGAGTCGGACTGAACTACGAGCAGTACTTC.

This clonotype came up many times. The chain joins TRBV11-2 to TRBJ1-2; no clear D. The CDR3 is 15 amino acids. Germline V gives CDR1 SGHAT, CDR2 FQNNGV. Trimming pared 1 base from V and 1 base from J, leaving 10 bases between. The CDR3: CASSLGASLNYGYTF. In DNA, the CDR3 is TGTGCCAGCAGCTTAGGGGCTTCACTTAACTATGGCTACACCTTC.

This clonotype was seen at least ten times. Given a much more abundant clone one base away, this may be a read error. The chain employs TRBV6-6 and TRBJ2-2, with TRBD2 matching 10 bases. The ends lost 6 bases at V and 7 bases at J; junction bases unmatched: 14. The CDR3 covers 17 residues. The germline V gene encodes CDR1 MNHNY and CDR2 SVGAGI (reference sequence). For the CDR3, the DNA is TGTGCCAGCAGCCACCTAGAAGCGGGAGGGCCGGACGGGGAGCTGTTTTTT. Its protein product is CASSHLEAGGPDGELFF.

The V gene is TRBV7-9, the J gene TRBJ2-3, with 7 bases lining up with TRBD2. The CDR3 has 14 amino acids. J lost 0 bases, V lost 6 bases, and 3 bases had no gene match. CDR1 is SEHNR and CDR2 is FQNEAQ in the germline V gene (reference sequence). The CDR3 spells CASSPGLSTDTQYF. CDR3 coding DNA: TGTGCCAGCAGTCCGGGACTAAGCACAGATACGCAGTATTTT.